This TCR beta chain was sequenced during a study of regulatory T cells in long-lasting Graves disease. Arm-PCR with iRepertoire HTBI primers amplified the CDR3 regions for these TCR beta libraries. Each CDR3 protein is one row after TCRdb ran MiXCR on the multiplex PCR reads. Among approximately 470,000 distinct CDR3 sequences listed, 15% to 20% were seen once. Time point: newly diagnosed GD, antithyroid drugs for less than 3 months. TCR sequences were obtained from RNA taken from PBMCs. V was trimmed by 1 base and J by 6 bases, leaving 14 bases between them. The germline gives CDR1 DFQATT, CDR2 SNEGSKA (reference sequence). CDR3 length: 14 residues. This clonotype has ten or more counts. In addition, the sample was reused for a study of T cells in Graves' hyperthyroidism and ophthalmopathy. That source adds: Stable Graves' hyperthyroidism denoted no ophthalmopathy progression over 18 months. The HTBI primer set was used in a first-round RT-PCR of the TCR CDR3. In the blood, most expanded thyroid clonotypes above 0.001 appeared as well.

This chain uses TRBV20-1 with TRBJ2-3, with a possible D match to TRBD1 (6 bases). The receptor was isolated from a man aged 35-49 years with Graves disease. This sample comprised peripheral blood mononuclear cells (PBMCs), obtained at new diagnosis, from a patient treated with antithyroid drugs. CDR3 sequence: CSARVNIQGDTQYF. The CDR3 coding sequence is TGCAGTGCTAGAGTTAATATACAGGGTGATACGCAGTATTTT.